The rows below give T cell receptor beta chains drawn from one sample of a study of blood T cells in healthy people across ages. TCRdb redid the calling of the 5' RACE reads with MiXCR, one entry per CDR3 protein. The table records 1.5 million to 2 million distinct CDR3 sequences, roughly 49% of them present only once. Sequenced material: blood. These receptors originate from a woman aged 40 to 50 in good health. Each CDR3 is given with its conserved first and last residue. A D gene is named only where the DNA matches it firmly. Some rows have no size entry. The others give once, few or many, or a class for an expanded clone.

NA,TRBV29-1,TRBJ1-4,NA,CSVKGRANEKLFF,TGCAGCGTAAAGGGTCGAGCTAATGAAAAACTGTTTTTT
once,TRBV4-3,TRBJ1-2,NA,CASSQEGGGATNYGYTF,TGCGCCAGCAGCCAAGAGGGGGGTGGCGCGACTAACTATGGCTACACCTTC
NA,TRBV5-6,TRBJ2-1,TRBD1,CASSFRQGTGNEQFF,TGTGCCAGCAGCTTCCGACAGGGAACCGGCAATGAGCAGTTCTTC
NA,TRBV29-1,TRBJ1-2,NA,CSAGRGEGYTF,TGCAGCGCCGGACGGGGGGAAGGCTACACCTTC
many,TRBV29-1,TRBJ2-1,NA,CSVAGASTYNEQFF,TGCAGCGTTGCGGGGGCTTCGACCTACAATGAGCAGTTCTTC
NA,TRBV28,TRBJ2-3,NA,CASRGTLPPSTDTQYF,TGTGCCAGCAGAGGGACTTTGCCCCCTAGCACAGATACGCAGTATTTT
NA,TRBV28,TRBJ2-3,TRBD1,CASSRTGGYTDTQYF,TGTGCCAGCAGTCGGACAGGGGGCTACACAGATACGCAGTATTTT
NA,TRBV20-1,TRBJ2-3,NA,CSAPMITDAQYF,TGCAGTGCTCCGATGATCACAGATGCGCAGTATTTT
NA,TRBV7-9,TRBJ2-7,TRBD2,CASSSLAGRYEQYF,TGTGCCAGCAGCTCCCTAGCGGGGAGGTACGAGCAGTACTTC
NA,TRBV6-6,TRBJ1-2,NA,CASTPHRGDGYTF,TGTGCCAGCACCCCACACCGGGGCGATGGCTACACCTTC
NA,TRBV7-2,TRBJ2-6,NA,CASSLAQAGANVLTF,TGTGCCAGCAGCTTAGCACAGGCGGGCGCCAACGTCCTGACTTTC
few,TRBV28,TRBJ2-1,NA,CASSLTPGSSYNEQFF,TGTGCCAGCAGTTTAACCCCAGGGAGCTCCTACAATGAGCAGTTCTTC
few,TRBV6-2/TRBV6-3,TRBJ2-7,NA,CASSNQYEQYF,TGTGCCAGCAGCAATCAGTACGAGCAGTACTTC
NA,TRBV11-2,TRBJ2-1,TRBD1,CASSPWTGLGNNEQFF,TGTGCCAGCAGCCCTTGGACAGGCTTGGGGAACAATGAGCAGTTCTTC
NA,TRBV28,TRBJ2-1,TRBD2,CASSPLAGEHNEQFF,TGTGCCAGCAGTCCCCTAGCGGGGGAACACAATGAGCAGTTCTTC
few,TRBV6-4,TRBJ2-3,TRBD2,CASSVSGDTDTQYF,TGTGCCAGCAGTGTTAGCGGGGATACAGATACGCAGTATTTT
NA,TRBV6-1,TRBJ1-5,TRBD1,CASSRVTGTGGNQPQHF,TGTGCCAGCAGTCGCGTCACCGGGACAGGGGGGAATCAGCCCCAGCATTTT
NA,TRBV25-1,TRBJ1-1,NA,CASSVGGRGAFF,TGTGCCAGCAGTGTTGGAGGGCGGGGAGCTTTCTTT
NA,TRBV12-3/TRBV12-4,TRBJ2-1,TRBD2,CASSLGSGGRQFF,TGTGCCAGCAGTTTGGGGTCGGGGGGACGGCAGTTCTTC
NA,TRBV20-1,TRBJ2-1,TRBD2,CSARFEPSGTTYNEQFF,TGCAGTGCTAGATTTGAGCCTAGCGGAACGACCTACAATGAGCAGTTCTTC
NA,TRBV7-8,TRBJ1-5,TRBD1,CASSLRAASNRGYQPQHF,TGTGCCAGCAGCTTAAGGGCGGCCTCGAACAGGGGTTATCAGCCCCAGCATTTT
NA,TRBV4-3,TRBJ1-5,NA,CASSQGLSGGQPQHF,TGCGCCAGCAGCCAAGGGCTTAGCGGCGGTCAGCCCCAGCATTTT
few,TRBV7-3,TRBJ2-3,TRBD2,CASSVGTSPVTDTQYF,TGTGCCAGCAGCGTTGGGACTAGCCCCGTTACAGATACGCAGTATTTT
NA,TRBV28,TRBJ1-2,NA,CASKEVGGAYGYTF,TGTGCCAGCAAGGAGGTCGGGGGCGCGTATGGCTACACCTTC
NA,TRBV7-2,TRBJ2-5,NA,CASSPWEKETQYF,TGTGCCAGCAGCCCCTGGGAAAAAGAGACCCAGTACTTC
NA,TRBV11-1,TRBJ2-1,NA,CASSFSRGARNEQFF,TGTGCCAGCAGCTTTTCACGGGGGGCCCGTAATGAGCAGTTCTTC
few,TRBV5-1,TRBJ1-2,TRBD1,CASSFGTEKYGYTF,TGCGCCAGCAGCTTCGGGACAGAAAAATATGGCTACACCTTC
few,TRBV5-1,TRBJ2-1,NA,CASSVRDGDPQFF,TGCGCCAGCAGCGTCCGGGACGGGGACCCGCAGTTCTTC
few,TRBV27,TRBJ2-4,NA,CASSMGRNSAKNIQYF,TGTGCCAGCAGTATGGGCCGCAATTCAGCCAAAAACATTCAGTACTTC
few,TRBV7-2,TRBJ2-7,NA,CASSPSGTLTYEQYF,TGTGCCAGCAGCCCGAGCGGTACGCTAACCTACGAGCAGTACTTC
many,TRBV20-1,TRBJ2-1,NA,CSAPEQGGGNEQFF,TGCAGTGCTCCAGAACAGGGAGGGGGTAATGAGCAGTTCTTC
NA,TRBV20-1,TRBJ2-5,NA,CSAGGNQETQYF,TGCAGTGCTGGGGGGAATCAAGAGACCCAGTACTTC
once,TRBV6-5,TRBJ2-7,TRBD2,CASSYSGLASGPAYNEQYF,TGTGCCAGCAGTTACTCGGGACTAGCATCAGGGCCGGCCTACAATGAGCAGTACTTC
NA,TRBV7-2,TRBJ2-5,TRBD2,CASSSEGSGLASHNEQYF,TGTGCCAGCAGCTCAGAAGGCTCGGGACTAGCGTCTCACAATGAGCAGTACTTC
NA,TRBV25-1,TRBJ2-3,TRBD2,CASTVSGGITQYF,TGTGCCAGCACTGTCTCCGGGGGGATAACGCAGTATTTT
few,TRBV14,TRBJ2-3,NA,CASSQVQSRATDTQYF,TGTGCCAGCAGCCAAGTCCAGTCCCGGGCCACAGATACGCAGTATTTT
few,TRBV6-1,TRBJ2-3,TRBD2,CASSPLAGGGRGTDTQYF,TGTGCCAGCAGCCCACTAGCGGGGGGCGGGAGGGGCACAGATACGCAGTATTTT
few,TRBV29-1,TRBJ2-1,TRBD2,CSVGGAGGTYNEQFF,TGCAGCGTTGGGGGCGCGGGGGGTACCTACAATGAGCAGTTCTTC
NA,TRBV27,TRBJ2-1,TRBD1,CASSYRGFGEQFF,TGTGCCAGCAGTTACAGGGGTTTTGGGGAGCAGTTCTTC
NA,TRBV9,TRBJ1-2,TRBD1,CASSVTGDSRPTGGYGYTF,TGTGCCAGCAGCGTGACGGGGGACAGTCGACCCACAGGCGGCTACGGCTACACCTTC
NA,TRBV24-1,TRBJ2-3,NA,CATSDGIGSNTQYF,TGTGCCACCAGTGATGGGATAGGGTCCAATACGCAGTATTTT
NA,TRBV4-1,TRBJ1-4,NA,CASSQDPVTDATNEKLFF,TGCGCCAGCAGCCAAGACCCGGTCACGGACGCAACTAATGAAAAACTGTTTTTT
NA,TRBV20-1,TRBJ2-5,TRBD2,CSSQRGGQETQYF,TGCAGTTCCCAGCGGGGGGGTCAAGAGACCCAGTACTTC